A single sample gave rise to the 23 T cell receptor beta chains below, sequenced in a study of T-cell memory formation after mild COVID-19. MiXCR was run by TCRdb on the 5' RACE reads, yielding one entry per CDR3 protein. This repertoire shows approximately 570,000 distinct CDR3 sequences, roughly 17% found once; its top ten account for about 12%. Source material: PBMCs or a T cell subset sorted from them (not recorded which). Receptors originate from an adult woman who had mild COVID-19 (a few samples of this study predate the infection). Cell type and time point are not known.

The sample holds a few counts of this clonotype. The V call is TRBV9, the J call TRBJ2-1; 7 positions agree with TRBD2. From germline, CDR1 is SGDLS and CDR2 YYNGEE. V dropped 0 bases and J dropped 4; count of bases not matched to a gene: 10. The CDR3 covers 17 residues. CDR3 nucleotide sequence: TGTGCCAGCAGCGTAGGTCTGGGCGGGAGCAGGTACAATGAGCAGTTCTTC. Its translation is CASSVGLGGSRYNEQFF.

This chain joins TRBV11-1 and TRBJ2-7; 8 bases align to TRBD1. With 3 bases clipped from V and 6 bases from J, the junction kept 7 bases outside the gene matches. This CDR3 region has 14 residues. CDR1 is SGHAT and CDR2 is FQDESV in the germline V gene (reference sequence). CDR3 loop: CASSLFQGASEQYF. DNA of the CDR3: TGTGCCAGCAGCTTGTTCCAGGGGGCCAGCGAGCAGTACTTC. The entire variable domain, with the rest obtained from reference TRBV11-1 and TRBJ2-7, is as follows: EAEVAQSPRYKITEKSQAVAFWCDPISGHATLYWYRQILGQGPELLVQFQDESVVDDSQLPKDRFSAERLKGVDSTLKIQPAELGDSAMYLCASSLFQGASEQYFGPGTRLTVT.

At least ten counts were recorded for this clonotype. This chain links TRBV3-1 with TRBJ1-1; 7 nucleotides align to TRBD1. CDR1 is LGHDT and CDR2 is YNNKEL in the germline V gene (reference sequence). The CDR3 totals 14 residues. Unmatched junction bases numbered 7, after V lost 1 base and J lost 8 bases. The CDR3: CASSQAPQGREAFF. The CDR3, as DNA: TGTGCCAGCAGCCAAGCTCCACAGGGGAGGGAAGCTTTCTTT.

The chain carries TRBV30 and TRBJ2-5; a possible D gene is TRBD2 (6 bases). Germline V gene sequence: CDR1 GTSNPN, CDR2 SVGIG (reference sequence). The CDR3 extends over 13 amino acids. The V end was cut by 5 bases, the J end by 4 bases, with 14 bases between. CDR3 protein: CAWHGGGRETQYF. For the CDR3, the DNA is TGTGCCTGGCACGGTGGAGGGAGAGAGACCCAGTACTTC.

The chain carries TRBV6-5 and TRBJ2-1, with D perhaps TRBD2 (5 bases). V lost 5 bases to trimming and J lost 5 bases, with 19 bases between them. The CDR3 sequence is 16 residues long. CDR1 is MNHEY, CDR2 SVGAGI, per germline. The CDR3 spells CASSDIGLKQNNEQFF. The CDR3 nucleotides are TGTGCCAGCAGTGACATCGGACTCAAGCAGAACAATGAGCAGTTCTTC.

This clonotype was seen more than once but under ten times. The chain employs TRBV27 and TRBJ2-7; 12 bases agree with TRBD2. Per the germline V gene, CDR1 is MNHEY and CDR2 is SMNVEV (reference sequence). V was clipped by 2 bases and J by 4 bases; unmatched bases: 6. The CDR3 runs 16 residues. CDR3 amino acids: CASSLRLAGDWYEQYF. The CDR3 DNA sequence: TGTGCCAGCAGTTTACGACTAGCGGGAGACTGGTACGAGCAGTACTTC.

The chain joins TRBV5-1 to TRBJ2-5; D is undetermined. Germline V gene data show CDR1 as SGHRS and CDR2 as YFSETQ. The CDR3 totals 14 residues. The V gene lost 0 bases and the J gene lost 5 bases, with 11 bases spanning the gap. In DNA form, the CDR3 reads TGCGCCAGCAGCTTGGTTGCAAACCGGGAGACCCAGTACTTC. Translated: CASSLVANRETQYF.

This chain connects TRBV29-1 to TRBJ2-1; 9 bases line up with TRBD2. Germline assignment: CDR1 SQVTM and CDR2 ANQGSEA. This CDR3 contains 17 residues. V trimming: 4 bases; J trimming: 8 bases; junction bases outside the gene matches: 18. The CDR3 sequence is CSVGGGLREGDVDEQFF. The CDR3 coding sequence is TGCAGCGTTGGGGGCGGTTTGCGGGAGGGAGATGTAGATGAGCAGTTCTTC.

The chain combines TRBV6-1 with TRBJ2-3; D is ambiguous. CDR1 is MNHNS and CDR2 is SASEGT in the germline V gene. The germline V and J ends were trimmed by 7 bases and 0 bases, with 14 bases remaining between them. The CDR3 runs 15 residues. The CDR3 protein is CASMYWYSSTDTQYF. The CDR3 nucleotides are TGTGCCAGCATGTATTGGTACTCGAGCACAGATACGCAGTATTTT.

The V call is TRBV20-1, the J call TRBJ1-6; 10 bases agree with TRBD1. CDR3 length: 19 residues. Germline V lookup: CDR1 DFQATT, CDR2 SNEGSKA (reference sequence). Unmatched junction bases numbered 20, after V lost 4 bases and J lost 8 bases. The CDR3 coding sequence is TGCAGTGCTACTTCAATCCCGGGACAGGGGATCCGGGGGGATTCACCCCTCCACTTT. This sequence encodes CSATSIPGQGIRGDSPLHF.

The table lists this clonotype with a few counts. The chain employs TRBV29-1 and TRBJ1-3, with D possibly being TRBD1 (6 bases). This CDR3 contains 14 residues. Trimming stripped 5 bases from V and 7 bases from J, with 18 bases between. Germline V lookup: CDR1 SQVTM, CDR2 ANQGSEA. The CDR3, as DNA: TGCAGCGTTCCTGTCCCGGGGGCGGAGAACACCATATATTTT. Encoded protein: CSVPVPGAENTIYF.

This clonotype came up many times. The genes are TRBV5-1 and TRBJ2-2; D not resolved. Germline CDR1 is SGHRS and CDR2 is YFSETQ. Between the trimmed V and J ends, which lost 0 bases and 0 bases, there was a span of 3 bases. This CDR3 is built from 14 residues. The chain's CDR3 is CASSLGSNTGELFF. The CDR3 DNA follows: TGCGCCAGCAGCTTGGGGTCGAACACCGGGGAGCTGTTTTTT. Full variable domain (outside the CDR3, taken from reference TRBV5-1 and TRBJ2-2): KAGVTQTPRYLIKTRGQQVTLSCSPISGHRSVSWYQQTPGQGLQFLFEYFSETQRNKGNFPGRFSGRQFSNSRSEMNVSTLELGDSALYLCASSLGSNTGELFFGEGSRLTVL.

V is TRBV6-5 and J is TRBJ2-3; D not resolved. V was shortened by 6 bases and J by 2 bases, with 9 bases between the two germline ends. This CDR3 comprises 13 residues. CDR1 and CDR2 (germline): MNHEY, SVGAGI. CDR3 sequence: CASSTPNTDTQYF. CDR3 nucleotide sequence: TGTGCCAGCAGCACTCCAAACACAGATACGCAGTATTTT.

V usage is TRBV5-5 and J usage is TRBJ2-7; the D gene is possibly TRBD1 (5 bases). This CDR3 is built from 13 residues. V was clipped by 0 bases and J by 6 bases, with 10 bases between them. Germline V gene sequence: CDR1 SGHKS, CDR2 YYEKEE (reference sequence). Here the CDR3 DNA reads TGTGCCAGCAGCTTGGGCAGTCAGGGCGAGCAGTACTTC. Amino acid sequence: CASSLGSQGEQYF.

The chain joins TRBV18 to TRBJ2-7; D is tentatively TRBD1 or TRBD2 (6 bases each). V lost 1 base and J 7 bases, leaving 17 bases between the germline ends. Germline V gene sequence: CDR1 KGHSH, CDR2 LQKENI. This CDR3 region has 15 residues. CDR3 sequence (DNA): TGTGCCAGCTCACCACTCGGGGGCGGAACTAGTGAGCAGTACTTC. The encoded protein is CASSPLGGGTSEQYF.

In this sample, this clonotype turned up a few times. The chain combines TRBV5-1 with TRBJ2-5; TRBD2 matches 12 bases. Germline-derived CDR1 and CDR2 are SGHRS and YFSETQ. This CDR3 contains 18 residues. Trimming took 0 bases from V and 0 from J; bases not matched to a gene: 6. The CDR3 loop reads CASSLAGLAGSYQETQYF. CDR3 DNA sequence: TGCGCCAGCAGCTTGGCCGGACTAGCGGGGAGTTACCAAGAGACCCAGTACTTC.

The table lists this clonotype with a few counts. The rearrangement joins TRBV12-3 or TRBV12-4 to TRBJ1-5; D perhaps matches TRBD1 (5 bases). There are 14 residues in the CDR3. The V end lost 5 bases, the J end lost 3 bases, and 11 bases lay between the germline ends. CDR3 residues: CASSPGPFNQPQHF. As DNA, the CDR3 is TGTGCCAGCAGTCCAGGGCCCTTCAATCAGCCCCAGCATTTT.

This chain's CDR3 is CARTDYGYTF. CDR3 bases: TGTGCCAGGACCGACTATGGCTACACCTTC. The chain joins TRBV27 to TRBJ1-2; no firm D call. The germline V gene encodes CDR1 MNHEY and CDR2 SMNVEV (reference sequence). V was clipped by 9 bases and J by 3 bases, with 5 bases between them. CDR3 length: 10 amino acids.

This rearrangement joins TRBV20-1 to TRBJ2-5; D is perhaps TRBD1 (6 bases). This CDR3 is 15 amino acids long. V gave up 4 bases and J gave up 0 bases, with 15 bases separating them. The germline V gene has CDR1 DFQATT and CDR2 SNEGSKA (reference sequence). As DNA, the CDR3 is TGCAGTGCTACTACAGGGACATCGTACCAAGAGACCCAGTACTTC. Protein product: CSATTGTSYQETQYF.

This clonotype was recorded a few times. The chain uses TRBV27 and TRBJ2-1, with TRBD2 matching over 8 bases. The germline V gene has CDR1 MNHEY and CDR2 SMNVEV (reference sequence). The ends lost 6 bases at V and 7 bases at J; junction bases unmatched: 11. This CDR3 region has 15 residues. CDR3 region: CASSTAAGGRNEQFF. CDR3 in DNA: TGTGCCAGCAGCACCGCGGCGGGAGGCAGGAATGAGCAGTTCTTC.

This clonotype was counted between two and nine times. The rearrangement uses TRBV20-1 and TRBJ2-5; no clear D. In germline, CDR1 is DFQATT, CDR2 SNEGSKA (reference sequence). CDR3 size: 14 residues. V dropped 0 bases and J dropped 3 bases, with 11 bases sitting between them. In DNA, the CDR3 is TGCAGTGCTAGAGATAAGAAAAACGAAGAGACCCAGTACTTC. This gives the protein CSARDKKNEETQYF.

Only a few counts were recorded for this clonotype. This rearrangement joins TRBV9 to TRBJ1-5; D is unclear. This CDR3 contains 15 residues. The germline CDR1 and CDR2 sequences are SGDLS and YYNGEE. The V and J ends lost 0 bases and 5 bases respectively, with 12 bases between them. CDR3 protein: CASSVELSGDQPQHF. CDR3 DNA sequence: TGTGCCAGCAGCGTAGAACTCTCCGGGGATCAGCCCCAGCATTTT. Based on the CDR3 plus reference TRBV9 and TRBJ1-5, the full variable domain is DSGVTQTPKHLITATGQRVTLRCSPRSGDLSVYWYQQSLDQGLQFLIQYYNGEERAKGNILERFSAQQFPDLHSELNLSSLELGDSALYFCASSVELSGDQPQHFGDGTRLSIL.

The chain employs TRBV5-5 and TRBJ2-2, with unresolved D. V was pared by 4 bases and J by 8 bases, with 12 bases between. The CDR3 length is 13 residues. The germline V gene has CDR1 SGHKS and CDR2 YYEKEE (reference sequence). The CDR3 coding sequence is TGTGCCAGCAGCAGATGGGATTATGGGGAGCTGTTTTTT. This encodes CASSRWDYGELFF.